A single sample is the source of the 20 T cell receptor beta chains below, sequenced in a study of response to subunit inactivated influenza vaccine. TCRdb analysed the RT-PCR reads with MiXCR anew, one entry per CDR3 protein. Of 550,000 to 800,000 distinct CDR3 sequences listed, 15% to 18% are singletons. Sequenced here: PBMCs from blood, sampled 11 to 12 days after vaccination. These receptors all come from a man aged 50 or older who received an inactivated influenza vaccine.

On this clonotype: This may be a read error: a much more frequent sequence differs by one nucleotide. The rearrangement joins TRBV5-1 to TRBJ2-5; D ambiguous. CDR3 length equals 12 residues. In germline, CDR1 is SGHRS, CDR2 YFSETQ. V was clipped by 1 base and J by 3 bases, with 4 bases between them. The CDR3 sequence is CASSLQEETQYF. The CDR3 DNA reads TGCGCCAGCAGCTTGCAGGAAGAGACCCAGTACTTC. The full variable domain, in which reference TRBV5-1 and TRBJ2-5 provide the parts outside the CDR3, is KAGVTQTPRYLIKTRGQQVTLSCSPISGHRSVSWYQQTPGQGLQFLFEYFSETQRNKGNFPGRFSGRQFSNSRSEMNVSTLELGDSALYLCASSLQEETQYFGPGTRLLVL.

In its sample, this clonotype was seen a few times. The chain links TRBV12-3 or TRBV12-4 to TRBJ2-5; D is ambiguous. CDR3 size: 15 residues. V gave up 7 bases and J gave up 5 bases, with 20 bases separating them. The CDR3 is CASTTRTTEKETQYF. The CDR3 bases are TGTGCCAGCACCACACGGACGACGGAGAAGGAGACCCAGTACTTC.

The chain combines TRBV20-1 with TRBJ2-5, with 7 nucleotides matching TRBD2. The germline V gene encodes CDR1 DFQATT and CDR2 SNEGSKA (reference sequence). This CDR3 has 11 amino acids. V lost 8 bases and J lost 5; bases outside the gene matches: 5. The CDR3 spells CSPDGGETQYF. CDR3 coding DNA: TGCAGTCCAGACGGGGGGGAGACCCAGTACTTC.

V usage is TRBV7-9 and J usage is TRBJ2-1, with 8 bases that match TRBD2. The germline CDR1 and CDR2 sequences are SEHNR and FQNEAQ (reference sequence). CDR3 length equals 16 residues. With 5 bases clipped from V and 3 bases from J, the junction kept 9 bases outside the gene matches. The CDR3 loop reads CASSPGQAGVYNEQFF. CDR3 nucleotides: TGTGCCAGCAGCCCGGGTCAAGCGGGAGTCTACAATGAGCAGTTCTTC.

The chain joins TRBV14 to TRBJ2-7, with 7 bases aligning to TRBD1. Germline trimming cut 4 bases from V and 0 bases from J; bases unmatched to any gene: 6. Germline V gene sequence: CDR1 SGHDN, CDR2 FVKESK. This CDR3 has 15 amino acids. Here the CDR3 reads CASSRQGFPSYEQYF. The CDR3 region has the DNA TGTGCCAGCAGCCGACAGGGCTTTCCCTCCTACGAGCAGTACTTC. Filled out from reference TRBV14 and TRBJ2-7, the complete variable domain reads EAGVTQFPSHSVIEKGQTVTLRCDPISGHDNLYWYRRVMGKEIKFLLHFVKESKQDESGMPNNRFLAERTGGTYSTLKVQPAELEDSGVYFCASSRQGFPSYEQYFGPGTRLTVT.

This clonotype was seen more than once but under ten times. The chain joins TRBV18 to TRBJ1-4, with D perhaps TRBD1 (5 bases). This CDR3 has 17 residues. V dropped 3 bases and J dropped 7 bases, with 21 bases sitting between them. The germline V gene encodes CDR1 KGHSH and CDR2 LQKENI. The CDR3 DNA sequence: TGTGCCAGCTCACCCAAGGCGCCGGGCCCGCAGGGTGAAAAACTGTTTTTT. Translation gives CASSPKAPGPQGEKLFF.

There are a few counts of this clonotype. The chain joins TRBV12-3 or TRBV12-4 to TRBJ1-2; possibly TRBD1 for D (6 bases). V was clipped by 2 bases and J by 7 bases, with 20 bases between them. The CDR3 runs to 16 residues. This CDR3 is CASSLSSTGRTPGYTF. As DNA, the CDR3 is TGTGCCAGCAGTTTATCGAGTACAGGGCGGACCCCTGGCTACACCTTC.

This clonotype was counted many times. The chain has TRBV6-4 and TRBJ2-2; no clear D gene. Germline V gene sequence: CDR1 MRHNA, CDR2 SNTAGT. The length of the CDR3 is 13 residues. Deletions cut 2 bases from V and 5 bases from J, with 6 bases between. This CDR3 reads CASSDQPTGELFF. As DNA, the CDR3 is TGTGCCAGCAGTGACCAGCCTACCGGGGAGCTGTTTTTT.

This chain uses TRBV6-1 with TRBJ2-5; 8 bases map to TRBD1. CDR1 MNHNS and CDR2 SASEGT come from the germline V gene. V was clipped by 1 base and J by 0 bases; unmatched bases: 7. The CDR3 is 17 amino acids. CDR3 amino acids: CASSEGQGLGYQETQYF. CDR3 in DNA: TGTGCCAGCAGTGAAGGACAGGGGTTAGGGTACCAAGAGACCCAGTACTTC.

This clonotype has only a few counts. V is TRBV7-6 and J is TRBJ2-7, with D possibly being TRBD2 (5 bases). V shed 0 bases and J shed 3 bases, with 9 bases lying between them. The CDR3 is 14 amino acids. Germline V lookup: CDR1 SGHVS, CDR2 FNYEAQ. The CDR3 DNA reads as TGTGCCAGCAGCTTAGCGACGAGGGACTACGAGCAGTACTTC. Residues: CASSLATRDYEQYF.

This clonotype has just a few counts. Written as DNA, the CDR3 is TGCGCCAGCAGCCAAGATCGGACAGGGGGTTGGGATACGCAGTATTTT. As protein: CASSQDRTGGWDTQYF. This chain joins TRBV4-1 and TRBJ2-3; 10 nucleotides align to TRBD1. The germline V gene encodes CDR1 MGHRA and CDR2 YSYEKL. There are 16 residues in the CDR3. V lost 0 bases, J lost 6 bases, and 6 bases stayed unmatched.

The genes are TRBV7-9 and TRBJ2-2; 11 bases are a match to TRBD2. CDR1 SEHNR and CDR2 FQNEAQ come from the germline V gene (reference sequence). The CDR3 spans 16 residues. The V segment lost 5 bases and the J segment 5 bases; nucleotides outside the gene matches: 7. CDR3 in amino acids: CASSTTASGGTGELFF. CDR3 coding DNA: TGTGCCAGCAGCACTACGGCTAGCGGGGGGACCGGGGAGCTGTTTTTT.

Of note for this clonotype: A much larger clone lies a single base off, so this may be a read error. The chain joins TRBV2 to TRBJ2-1; 16 bases match TRBD2. The CDR3 consists of 19 residues. CDR1 SNHLY and CDR2 FYNNEI come from the germline V gene. In nucleotides, the CDR3 is TGTACCAGCTGTTCAGGGACTAGCGGGAGGGCCAGGTCCTACAATGAGCAGTTCTTC. It specifies CTSCSGTSGRARSYNEQFF.

This clonotype was counted only a few times. This sequence joins TRBV5-1 and TRBJ2-1, with 9 bases that match TRBD2. With V trimmed by 1 base and J by 3 bases, 8 bases remained unmatched. This CDR3 is 17 amino acids long. Germline V gene lookup returns CDR1 SGHRS and CDR2 YFSETQ. The CDR3 DNA reads as TGCGCCAGCAGCTTGTGGTCTAGCGGGATGGGCTACAATGAGCAGTTCTTC. The encoded protein is CASSLWSSGMGYNEQFF.

This clonotype was seen only a few times. The CDR3 coding sequence is TGTGCCAGCAGTGTGACCCACCGGAATGAGCAGTTCTTC. Translating gives CASSVTHRNEQFF. This chain uses TRBV6-1 with TRBJ2-1; no firm D call. The CDR3 loop spans 13 amino acids. Germline V gene data show CDR1 as MNHNS and CDR2 as SASEGT. Trimming cost V 4 bases and J 7 bases, with 11 bases left between them.

This clonotype was counted between two and nine times. The rearrangement uses TRBV29-1 and TRBJ2-7; TRBD2 matches 10 bases. This CDR3 spans 13 amino acids. V lost 6 bases and J lost 4; bases outside the gene matches: 6. The germline V gene encodes CDR1 SQVTM and CDR2 ANQGSEA. CDR3 loop: CSVGFSGGYEQYF. As DNA, the CDR3 is TGCAGCGTCGGTTTTAGCGGGGGGTACGAGCAGTACTTC.

CDR3 DNA: TGTGCCAGCAGGGGACAGGGGGCGACTAGCGGGAACTGGGAGACCCAGTACTTC. This encodes CASRGQGATSGNWETQYF. The chain is built from TRBV11-1 and TRBJ2-5, with D possibly TRBD1 on 12 matching bases. The V gene's germline CDR1 is SGHAT and CDR2 FQDESV (reference sequence). This CDR3 has 18 residues. The V gene lost 6 bases and the J gene lost 5 bases, with 28 bases spanning the gap. The full variable domain, completed using reference TRBV11-1 and TRBJ2-5, is EAEVAQSPRYKITEKSQAVAFWCDPISGHATLYWYRQILGQGPELLVQFQDESVVDDSQLPKDRFSAERLKGVDSTLKIQPAELGDSAMYLCASRGQGATSGNWETQYFGPGTRLLVL.

This chain connects TRBV20-1 to TRBJ2-5; TRBD2 agrees at 13 bases. This CDR3 has 14 residues. From germline, CDR1 is DFQATT and CDR2 SNEGSKA (reference sequence). Germline trimming cut 6 bases from V and 5 bases from J; bases unmatched to any gene: 6. The CDR3 bases are TGCAGTGCAACGGGACTAGCGGGGATGGAGACCCAGTACTTC. It yields the protein CSATGLAGMETQYF.

The V and J genes are TRBV11-2 and TRBJ2-3; D unresolved. CDR3 length: 17 amino acids. Deletions cut 2 bases from V and 0 bases from J, with 15 bases between. Germline V lookup: CDR1 SGHAT, CDR2 FQNNGV. The CDR3 nucleotides read TGTGCCAGCAGCTTAATCAACTTGCTATTGAGCACAGATACGCAGTATTTT. Protein product: CASSLINLLLSTDTQYF.

The chain carries TRBV20-1 and TRBJ1-1, with D unresolved. Germline CDR1 DFQATT, CDR2 SNEGSKA (reference sequence). CDR3 size: 14 residues. Trimming left V 0 bases short and J 4 bases short, with 12 bases between. The CDR3 protein is CSARDRPGITEAFF. DNA of the CDR3: TGCAGTGCTAGAGATCGGCCAGGAATCACTGAAGCTTTCTTT.